This TCR beta chain appears in the sequencing data of a study of blood T cell repertoires in COVID-19. The CDR3 runs 14 residues. The V and J ends lost 6 bases and 4 bases, in that order; junction bases with no gene match: 8. Germline assignment: CDR1 MNHEY and CDR2 SVGAGI. TCRdb keeps only in-frame clones here, not all; method: immunoSEQ multiplex PCR. In the table there are tens of thousands of clones, over 75% of which are singletons. The clonotype comes from a human donor in a cohort sampled during active COVID-19. Sequencing input: peripheral blood. J is TRBJ2-7 and V is TRBV6-5; 8 positions match TRBD1. CDR3 in amino acids: CASSAPGGQYEQYF. DNA of the CDR3: TGTGCCAGCAGCGCCCCAGGGGGCCAATACGAGCAGTACTTC.